Listed below are T cell receptor beta chains from one sample, sequenced in a study of T cells in Graves' hyperthyroidism and ophthalmopathy. TCRdb re-called the multiplex PCR reads through MiXCR, storing one row per CDR3 protein. Here the sample spans under 450,000 distinct CDR3 sequences, approximately 18% being singletons. The sequenced material came from blood. The receptors derive from a woman in her twenties or thirties with Graves' hyperthyroidism that later progressed to Graves' ophthalmopathy. The CDR3 runs from the conserved cysteine through the conserved F or W. Each record gives: D gene, J gene, V gene, clone size, CDR3 protein, CDR3 DNA. D genes are given only for firm matches. For some rows the clone size is stated as once, few or many, or as a class when expanded; others skip it.

D: NA
J: TRBJ2-1
V: TRBV3-1
size: few
CDR3: CASRSVGFDRDELNNEQFF
DNA: TGTGCCAGCAGATCGGTGGGGTTCGACCGGGACGAGCTGAACAATGAGCAGTTCTTC

D: NA
J: TRBJ2-5
V: TRBV11-2
size: many
CDR3: CASSPGTGFGQETQYF
DNA: TGTGCCAGCAGTCCTGGAACAGGATTCGGCCAAGAGACCCAGTACTTC

D: TRBD2
J: TRBJ2-3
V: TRBV3-1
size: many
CDR3: CASSQGLGGADTQYF
DNA: TGTGCCAGCAGCCAAGGTCTCGGGGGGGCAGATACGCAGTATTTT

D: TRBD2
J: TRBJ2-7
V: TRBV11-2
size: few
CDR3: CASSLRPGGANTFYEQYF
DNA: TGTGCCAGCAGCCTTAGGCCCGGGGGGGCCAACACCTTCTACGAGCAGTACTTC

D: NA
J: TRBJ1-1
V: TRBV12-3/TRBV12-4
size: many
CDR3: CASSLVSRNTEAFF
DNA: TGTGCCAGCAGTTTGGTCAGTAGAAACACTGAAGCTTTCTTT

D: NA
J: TRBJ2-7
V: TRBV19
size: NA
CDR3: CASSPAAGDEQYF
DNA: TGTGCCAGTAGTCCTGCTGCGGGCGACGAGCAGTACTTC

D: TRBD1
J: TRBJ2-7
V: TRBV28
size: NA
CDR3: CASFAADRAYEQYF
DNA: TGTGCCAGCTTTGCGGCGGACAGGGCCTACGAGCAGTACTTC

D: NA
J: TRBJ2-7
V: TRBV28
size: many
CDR3: CASFGEDIGTSPIRQYVEQYF
DNA: TGTGCCAGCTTCGGGGAGGACATCGGGACCTCACCTATAAGACAGTACGTCGAGCAGTACTTC

D: TRBD1
J: TRBJ2-7
V: TRBV20-1
size: many
CDR3: CSGSDRDTYEQYF
DNA: TGCAGTGGATCGGACAGGGACACCTACGAGCAGTACTTC

D: NA
J: TRBJ2-3
V: TRBV19
size: few
CDR3: CASSITPGSDTQYF
DNA: TGTGCCAGTAGTATAACTCCGGGATCTGATACGCAGTATTTT

D: NA
J: TRBJ2-2
V: TRBV9
size: NA
CDR3: CASSFGALDTGELFF
DNA: TGTGCCAGCAGCTTCGGGGCACTGGACACCGGGGAGCTGTTTTTT

D: TRBD1
J: TRBJ1-1
V: TRBV9
size: NA
CDR3: CASSVSGTGGTEAFF
DNA: TGTGCCAGCAGCGTCTCCGGGACAGGGGGCACTGAAGCTTTCTTT

D: TRBD2
J: TRBJ2-1
V: TRBV20-1
size: many
CDR3: CSARDPGLVYNEQFF
DNA: TGCAGTGCTAGAGATCCCGGACTAGTCTACAATGAGCAGTTCTTC

D: TRBD1
J: TRBJ1-2
V: TRBV2
size: many
CDR3: CASSRTGRRYGYTF
DNA: TGTGCCAGCAGTCGGACAGGGCGACGCTATGGCTACACCTTC

D: TRBD2
J: TRBJ2-1
V: TRBV6-6
size: NA
CDR3: CASSYDLAGGLRQFF
DNA: TGTGCCAGCAGTTACGACCTAGCGGGGGGTCTTCGGCAGTTCTTC

D: NA
J: TRBJ1-1
V: TRBV19
size: NA
CDR3: CASSTPFGGTEAFF
DNA: TGTGCCAGTAGTACCCCATTTGGGGGCACTGAAGCTTTCTTT

D: TRBD1
J: TRBJ1-1
V: TRBV4-1
size: NA
CDR3: CASSQDGTGRLNTEAFF
DNA: TGCGCCAGCAGCCAAGATGGGACAGGGCGGCTGAACACTGAAGCTTTCTTT

D: NA
J: TRBJ2-5
V: TRBV20-1
size: few
CDR3: CSARALASETQYF
DNA: TGCAGTGCTAGAGCGCTAGCCTCGGAGACCCAGTACTTC

D: TRBD2
J: TRBJ2-3
V: TRBV7-9
size: NA
CDR3: CASCSGTRLTDTQYF
DNA: TGTGCCAGCTGCTCCGGGACTAGACTCACAGATACGCAGTATTTT

D: NA
J: TRBJ1-2
V: TRBV29-1
size: NA
CDR3: CSVGPSQGNYGYTF
DNA: TGCAGCGTTGGGCCCTCTCAGGGGAACTATGGCTACACCTTC

D: NA
J: TRBJ2-3
V: TRBV4-2
size: NA
CDR3: CASSRLHGRSTDTQYF
DNA: TGTGCCAGCAGCCGACTTCACGGACGTAGCACAGATACGCAGTATTTT

D: NA
J: TRBJ1-2
V: TRBV7-8
size: NA
CDR3: CASSSPQSGSSGYTF
DNA: TGTGCCAGCAGCTCCCCCCAAAGTGGCTCGAGTGGCTACACCTTC

D: NA
J: TRBJ1-1
V: TRBV7-9
size: few
CDR3: CASSLDGTIQAFF
DNA: TGTGCCAGCAGCTTAGATGGGACAATTCAAGCTTTCTTT

D: TRBD1
J: TRBJ2-7
V: TRBV19
size: NA
CDR3: CARIETGGDSYEQYF
DNA: TGTGCCCGCATAGAGACAGGGGGCGATTCCTACGAGCAGTACTTC

D: NA
J: TRBJ2-5
V: TRBV7-9
size: many
CDR3: CASSFGTPGLQETQYF
DNA: TGTGCCAGCAGCTTCGGGACACCGGGACTGCAAGAGACCCAGTACTTC

D: TRBD1
J: TRBJ2-7
V: TRBV7-9
size: NA
CDR3: CASSARDSYEQYF
DNA: TGTGCCAGCAGCGCTAGGGACAGCTACGAGCAGTACTTC

D: NA
J: TRBJ2-5
V: TRBV20-1
size: many
CDR3: CSARDQSGPGETQYF
DNA: TGCAGTGCTAGAGATCAGTCGGGCCCAGGGGAGACCCAGTACTTC

D: NA
J: TRBJ2-1
V: TRBV20-1
size: many
CDR3: CSARLHGFGQFF
DNA: TGCAGTGCTAGGCTGCACGGGTTCGGGCAGTTCTTC

D: NA
J: TRBJ2-5
V: TRBV18
size: once
CDR3: CASRPRGVWDGDQETQYF
DNA: TGTGCCAGCAGACCTAGGGGCGTGTGGGATGGGGACCAAGAGACCCAGTACTTC